The present T cell receptor (beta chain) was sequenced within a study of graft-versus-host responses after intestinal transplantation. Across the whole study: Uniformly, recipients were administered anti-thymocyte globulin induction with subsequent tacrolimus and steroids for about 3 years.

Produced via immunoSEQ multiplex PCR; TCRdb's table is partial and in-frame only. The sample shows approximately 90,000 clones, around 90% of them seen only once. About this clone itself: Its antigen is unknown.

Study-level results: The study found high graft-versus-host to host-versus-graft clonal ratios in allografts of patients with graft-donor T cell macrochimerism.

V lost 0 bases and J 5 bases, leaving 7 bases between the germline ends. This CDR3 has 13 amino acids. The germline V gene encodes CDR1 SEHNR and CDR2 FQNEAQ (reference sequence). The source of this sequence is a human donor who was the organ donor for an intestinal transplant. The V gene is TRBV7-9, the J gene TRBJ1-1; no definite D call. The sample consisted of unstimulated CD8+ T cells sorted from spleen or lymph node cells, taken before transplant. In DNA form, the CDR3 reads TGTGCCAGCAGCTTAGCGCTGCGAACTGAAGCTTTCTTT. It is translated as CASSLALRTEAFF.